This T cell receptor beta chain emerged from a study of PD-L1 blockade in urothelial cancer. For the study at large: The patients had undergone anywhere from 0 to 3 prior chemotherapy regimens.

The assay was immunoSEQ multiplex PCR, and TCRdb's table has in-frame clones only and misses some. The sample lists tens of thousands of clones, roughly 82% occurring once. The germline V and J ends were trimmed by 5 bases and 2 bases, with 16 bases remaining between them. Germline V gene data show CDR1 as SGHTA and CDR2 as FQGNSA. This CDR3 is built from 15 residues. The receptor comes from a man between 65 and 85 years old with urothelial cancer. The chain uses TRBV7-2 and TRBJ2-7; D unresolved. Sequencing was performed on PBMCs, taken around atezolizumab (anti-PD-L1) treatment. The chain's CDR3 is CASSRTLPGAYEQYF. The CDR3 DNA reads as TGTGCCAGCAGCCGAACCCTCCCAGGTGCCTACGAGCAGTACTTC.